This TCR beta chain came from a study of TIL therapy for anti-PD-1-resistant metastatic lung cancer (dated by TCRdb to the early 2020s). For the wider study: Before any PD-1/PD-L1 blockade was given, tumors were harvested, nivolumab was then administered, and patients who progressed went on to receive lymphodepletion, an infusion of expanded TIL, and IL-2. A median non-synonymous tumor mutation burden of more than 1.2 mutations per megabase was determined across the cohort by whole-exome sequencing. The cohort was composed predominantly of lung adenocarcinoma, with four EGFR-mutant and two ALK-rearranged tumors included, and half of patients were identified as current or former smokers. Clonotypes were tracked across tumor, expanded TIL product and serial blood samples by T cell receptor beta sequencing of tumor and peripheral blood. Enrolled patients had a median age of roughly 54 years (range about 38-85) and a median tumor PD-L1 proportion score of over 5.5%. Overall study results and their limits: Infused TIL clonotypes partially replaced the baseline peripheral repertoire then decayed over months, with no apparent association between persistence and response. The study protocol defined all tumor marker inferences as exploratory. Because the cohort was highly selected, with more treatment-naive, never-smoker and oncogene-addicted patients than is typical, generalizability is limited.

V and J are truncated by 5 bases and 3 bases respectively, leaving an intervening sequence of 27 bases. Including cysteine and phenylalanine, the CDR3 has 19 amino acids. Only the CDR3 part of the read is kept: 57 bases, read in frame from the first base. CDR1 is given as SEHNR and CDR2 as FQNEAQ, both from the germline V gene (reference sequence). Concerning this clone: What antigen it recognizes has not been identified. No qualities accompany the bases; no much larger clone lies one base away.

Read against the paper, the sample's time point label means: pre-treatment sample, taken before nivolumab and TIL therapy. Between late 2017 and January 2020, a dual-center phase I trial enrolled adults who had stage 4 NSCLC. Samples were obtained from a single-arm, open-label phase I trial in which tumor-infiltrating lymphocyte therapy with nivolumab was evaluated in advanced non-small cell lung cancer. Blood mononuclear cells from EDTA tubes were separated on a Ficoll gradient and snap-frozen as pellets, and DNA was extracted from the cells using a Qiagen mini-prep kit. Using bias-controlled multiplex PCR with the immunoSEQ v3 hsTCRB kit, the TCR beta CDR3 regions were amplified from genomic DNA. TCR libraries were sequenced on an Illumina NextSeq 500 to 1.5 million to 2.5 million read pairs for survey level or roughly 4.5-6 million for deep level. The original methods were these. The immunoSEQ Analyzer software assigned V, D and J genes, filtered out non-productive sequences, and reported clonality. To compare repertoires between infused TIL and blood, productive Simpson clonality was used along with the Morisita overlap index of productive TRB rearrangements. For each clone in blood, the absolute clonotype count was estimated by multiplying the lymphocyte count by the CD3+ fraction and by the clone's productive frequency. The immuneACCESS repertoire file appears here via TCRdb, limited to in-frame rearrangements. These files lack a portion of the clones; in checked studies, under half of the deficit traces to unresolved V genes, and the cause of the others is not known. The DNA gave D and trimming, while V, J and clone size come from that table. The sample table shows roughly 23,000 clones, and just over 70% are seen once. Together, the top ten hold about 2.1% of the sample.

The receptor comes from a person between 25 and 80 years old with non-small cell lung cancer. The sequences come from blood, collected at baseline. The sequence links TRBV7-9 to TRBJ2-3; confidence is insufficient to name the D gene. CDR3 region: CASSRKNLLVDILTDTQYF. The nucleotide sequence is given as TGTGCCAGCAGCCGAAAAAACCTTCTAGTCGATATTCTAACAGATACGCAGTATTTT. This CDR3, with the reference TRBV7-9 and TRBJ2-3 proteins standing in past its ends, gives the full variable domain DTGVSQNPRHKITKRGQNVTFRCDPISEHNRLYWYRQTLGQGPEFLTYFQNEAQLEKSRLLSDRFSAERPKGSFSTLEIQRTEQGDSAMYLCASSRKNLLVDILTDTQYFGPGTRLTVL.